These T cell receptor beta chains were read from a single sample in a study of human thymus T cells. The data were produced by immunoSEQ multiplex PCR, yet TCRdb's version contains in-frame clones alone and is incomplete. Altogether around 45,000 clones are present, 85% to 95% being singletons, with the ten largest covering approximately 0.17%. Material for sequencing was blood. The receptors were gathered from a girl under three years old with a congenital heart defect but otherwise immunologically healthy. The CDR3 runs from the conserved cysteine through the conserved F or W. The D gene is left open where the match is weak. Expanded clones get a size class; other rows say once, few or many, or leave the size out.

.	14	TRBJ2-1	.	TRBV7-2	CATGSQSYTSEQFF	TGTGCCACCGGTTCCCAGTCCTATACCAGTGAGCAGTTCTTC
.	11	TRBJ2-2	.	TRBV10-3	CATEGGGELFF	TGTGCCACCGAAGGGGGCGGGGAGCTGTTTTTT
.	16	TRBJ1-5	.	TRBV5-1	CASSLRPPGRNQPQHF	TGCGCCAGCAGCTTGCGTCCTCCGGGGCGCAATCAGCCCCAGCATTTT
.	14	TRBJ2-3	.	TRBV11-2	CASSWRLTSDTQYF	TGTGCCAGCAGCTGGAGACTAACGTCGGATACGCAGTATTTT
.	12	TRBJ1-1	.	TRBV6-4	CASSDQNTEAFF	TGTGCCAGCAGTGACCAGAACACTGAAGCTTTCTTT
.	15	TRBJ1-2	.	TRBV4-1	CASSRNRDVGYGYTF	TGCGCCAGCAGCCGAAACAGGGATGTAGGCTATGGCTACACCTTC
.	12	TRBJ2-7	TRBD2	TRBV30	CAWTSGSYEQYF	TGTGCCTGGACTAGCGGCTCCTACGAGCAGTACTTC
once	17	TRBJ2-1	.	TRBV27	CASSFFSGRLSYNEQFF	TGTGCCAGCAGTTTTTTCTCGGGACGGCTCTCCTACAATGAGCAGTTCTTC
.	15	TRBJ1-1	.	TRBV18	CASSPRDRMNTEAFF	TGTGCCAGCTCACCACGGGACCGCATGAACACTGAAGCTTTCTTT
.	11	TRBJ2-7	.	TRBV6-4	CASSEPYEQYF	TGTGCCAGCAGTGAGCCTTACGAGCAGTACTTC
.	15	TRBJ2-3	.	TRBV6-4	CASSDFKDSTDTQYF	TGTGCCAGCAGTGACTTTAAGGATAGCACAGATACGCAGTATTTT
.	16	TRBJ1-5	.	TRBV30	CAWSTHGGSNNQPQHF	TGTGCCTGGAGTACCCACGGGGGGTCCAACAATCAGCCCCAGCATTTT
.	11	TRBJ1-2	TRBD1	TRBV30	CAWADREGYTF	TGTGCCTGGGCCGACAGGGAAGGCTACACCTTC
.	16	TRBJ2-7	.	TRBV28	CASTSTWGGLGYEQYF	TGTGCCAGCACCTCCACCTGGGGGGGCCTGGGCTACGAGCAGTACTTC
.	15	TRBJ2-1	.	TRBV4-3	CASSQDLGGYNEQFF	TGCGCCAGCAGCCAAGATCTCGGCGGTTACAATGAGCAGTTCTTC
.	13	TRBJ2-3	.	TRBV6-1	CAGRTDNTDTQYF	TGTGCCGGCCGGACAGATAATACAGATACGCAGTATTTT
.	15	TRBJ2-7	TRBD2	TRBV2	CASTHRTSGPYEQYF	TGTGCCAGCACCCACCGGACTAGCGGCCCCTACGAGCAGTACTTC
.	16	TRBJ2-3	TRBD2	TRBV2	CASSGSSGRGTDTQYF	TGTGCCAGCAGTGGGTCTAGCGGCCGCGGCACAGATACGCAGTATTTT
.	16	TRBJ1-1	TRBD1	TRBV30	CAWRGTGLAIDTEAFF	TGTGCCTGGAGGGGGACAGGTTTAGCTATTGACACTGAAGCTTTCTTT
once	15	TRBJ2-7	.	TRBV6-5	CASSYWGGRGYEQYF	TGTGCCAGCAGTTACTGGGGGGGGCGCGGGTACGAGCAGTACTTC
.	15	TRBJ1-5	TRBD1	TRBV2	CASSEGDRGGKPQHF	TGTGCCAGCAGTGAAGGGGACAGGGGCGGAAAGCCCCAGCATTTT
.	15	TRBJ2-7	.	TRBV11-2	CASSLDDGYSYEQYF	TGTGCCAGCAGCTTAGATGATGGCTACTCCTACGAGCAGTACTTC
.	14	TRBJ2-7	.	TRBV18	CASSNLYRVGEQYF	TGTGCCAGCTCAAACCTCTACAGGGTAGGGGAGCAGTACTTC
.	14	TRBJ2-7	.	TRBV5-6	CASRFDRNSYEQYF	TGTGCCAGCAGATTCGACAGGAACTCCTACGAGCAGTACTTC
.	14	TRBJ1-1	.	TRBV28	CASSLGRTNTEAFF	TGTGCCAGCAGTTTAGGGCGGACGAACACTGAAGCTTTCTTT
.	16	TRBJ2-1	TRBD2	TRBV29-1	CSVLGLAGGLTTEQFF	TGCAGCGTCCTTGGGCTAGCGGGAGGCCTCACAACTGAGCAGTTCTTC
.	14	TRBJ1-2	.	TRBV5-4	CASSLEPANYGYTF	TGTGCCAGCAGCTTGGAGCCAGCTAACTATGGCTACACCTTC
.	13	TRBJ2-5	.	TRBV7-9	CASSPGGQETQYF	TGTGCCAGCAGCCCGGGTGGCCAAGAGACCCAGTACTTC
.	15	TRBJ1-2	TRBD1	TRBV9	CASSVGGQGSGGYTF	TGTGCCAGCAGCGTAGGGGGACAGGGGTCGGGAGGCTACACCTTC
.	10	TRBJ2-1	.	TRBV20-1	CSASDNEQFF	TGCAGTGCTAGCGACAATGAGCAGTTCTTC
.	14	TRBJ2-3	.	TRBV19	CASSIGGGRDTQYF	TGTGCCAGTAGTATTGGGGGGGGCAGAGATACGCAGTATTTT